The rows below give T cell receptor beta chains drawn from one sample of a study of blood T cell repertoires in COVID-19. Using immunoSEQ multiplex PCR, the repertoire was profiled, and TCRdb retains in-frame clones only, with some absent. The sample consists of approximately 330,000 clones, around 89% of them appearing once. Source material: peripheral blood. Receptor source: a woman aged 35 to 49 with COVID-19, enrolled during active disease. CDR3s include the opening cysteine and the closing phenylalanine or tryptophan. Fields, in order: D gene, clone size, V gene, J gene, CDR3 protein, CDR3 DNA. D genes are given only for firm matches. Rows give clone size only sometimes, using once, few, many, or a class for an expanded clone.

d_call: -; clone_size: -; v_call: TRBV9; j_call: TRBJ2-3; cdr3_aa: CASSVGQNTQYF; cdr3_nt: TGTGCCAGCAGCGTAGGTCAAAATACGCAGTATTTT
d_call: TRBD2; clone_size: -; v_call: TRBV28; j_call: TRBJ2-1; cdr3_aa: CASSSGTSGRNEQFF; cdr3_nt: TGTGCCAGCAGTTCCGGGACTAGCGGGAGGAATGAGCAGTTCTTC
d_call: -; clone_size: -; v_call: TRBV5-6; j_call: TRBJ2-7; cdr3_aa: CASSLEYQTVRSSYEQYF; cdr3_nt: TGTGCCAGCAGCTTGGAGTACCAGACGGTTAGGAGCTCCTACGAGCAGTACTTC
d_call: -; clone_size: -; v_call: TRBV9; j_call: TRBJ2-2; cdr3_aa: CASRPDSSNTGELFF; cdr3_nt: TGTGCCAGCAGACCTGACAGTTCGAACACCGGGGAGCTGTTTTTT
d_call: TRBD1; clone_size: -; v_call: TRBV7-8; j_call: TRBJ2-5; cdr3_aa: CASRPDRGRKETQYF; cdr3_nt: TGTGCCAGCAGACCTGACAGGGGGCGTAAGGAGACCCAGTACTTC
d_call: TRBD2; clone_size: -; v_call: TRBV19; j_call: TRBJ2-7; cdr3_aa: CASSGGLVYEQYF; cdr3_nt: TGTGCCAGTAGTGGGGGACTAGTATACGAGCAGTACTTC
d_call: TRBD1; clone_size: -; v_call: TRBV18; j_call: TRBJ1-5; cdr3_aa: CASSLGQGRQPQHF; cdr3_nt: TGTGCCAGCTCACTGGGACAGGGGAGACAGCCCCAGCATTTT
d_call: TRBD1; clone_size: -; v_call: TRBV5-1; j_call: TRBJ1-6; cdr3_aa: CASSSDRGRWGSPLHF; cdr3_nt: TGCGCCAGCAGCTCCGACAGGGGCCGGTGGGGGTCACCCCTCCACTTT
d_call: -; clone_size: -; v_call: TRBV5-1; j_call: TRBJ2-1; cdr3_aa: CASSREAGSYNEQFF; cdr3_nt: TGCGCCAGCAGCAGGGAGGCTGGCTCCTACAATGAGCAGTTCTTC
d_call: TRBD2; clone_size: -; v_call: TRBV27; j_call: TRBJ2-1; cdr3_aa: CASSLGLASNEQFF; cdr3_nt: TGTGCCAGCAGTCTGGGACTAGCGAGCAATGAGCAGTTCTTC
d_call: TRBD1; clone_size: -; v_call: TRBV19; j_call: TRBJ1-6; cdr3_aa: CASRQGAVYNSPLHF; cdr3_nt: TGTGCCAGCCGACAGGGGGCTGTCTATAATTCACCCCTCCACTTT
d_call: TRBD2; clone_size: once; v_call: TRBV9; j_call: TRBJ2-3; cdr3_aa: CASSPGGGGGPDTQYF; cdr3_nt: TGTGCCAGCAGCCCCGGGGGGGGCGGGGGCCCAGATACGCAGTATTTT
d_call: -; clone_size: -; v_call: TRBV7-2; j_call: TRBJ2-1; cdr3_aa: CASSLLPGGSYNEQFF; cdr3_nt: TGTGCCAGCAGCTTACTTCCCGGGGGCTCCTACAATGAGCAGTTCTTC
d_call: TRBD2; clone_size: -; v_call: TRBV7-7; j_call: TRBJ2-5; cdr3_aa: CASSSPGRGQETQYF; cdr3_nt: TGTGCTAGCAGCTCCCCTGGGAGGGGACAAGAGACCCAGTACTTC
d_call: -; clone_size: -; v_call: TRBV7-9; j_call: TRBJ2-5; cdr3_aa: CASSQRETQYF; cdr3_nt: TGTGCCAGCAGCCAGAGGGAGACCCAGTACTTC
d_call: -; clone_size: -; v_call: TRBV19; j_call: TRBJ1-3; cdr3_aa: CASSITRSSGNTIYF; cdr3_nt: TGTGCCAGTTCTATAACGAGGTCTTCTGGAAACACCATATATTTT
d_call: -; clone_size: -; v_call: TRBV18; j_call: TRBJ2-3; cdr3_aa: CASSPPTNTDTQYF; cdr3_nt: TGTGCCAGCTCACCACCAACAAACACAGATACGCAGTATTTT
d_call: TRBD1; clone_size: -; v_call: TRBV5-1; j_call: TRBJ2-7; cdr3_aa: CASSSTGGGVVEQYF; cdr3_nt: TGCGCCAGCAGCAGTACAGGGGGCGGGGTGGTCGAGCAGTACTTC
d_call: TRBD1; clone_size: -; v_call: TRBV12-5; j_call: TRBJ1-2; cdr3_aa: CASGLEQGASYGYTF; cdr3_nt: TGTGCTAGTGGTTTGGAACAGGGGGCGTCATATGGCTACACCTTC
d_call: -; clone_size: -; v_call: TRBV6-2/TRBV6-3; j_call: TRBJ1-2; cdr3_aa: CASSYEGRYGYTF; cdr3_nt: TGTGCCAGCAGTTACGAGGGCCGCTATGGCTACACCTTC
d_call: TRBD1; clone_size: -; v_call: TRBV3-1/TRBV3-2; j_call: TRBJ1-1; cdr3_aa: CASRDRDYDTEAFF; cdr3_nt: TGTGCCAGCCGGGACAGGGACTATGACACTGAAGCTTTCTTT
d_call: TRBD1; clone_size: -; v_call: TRBV6-2/TRBV6-3; j_call: TRBJ1-2; cdr3_aa: CASSYRDRNYGYTF; cdr3_nt: TGTGCCAGCAGTTACCGGGACAGAAACTATGGCTACACCTTC
d_call: TRBD1; clone_size: -; v_call: TRBV9; j_call: TRBJ2-7; cdr3_aa: CASSTGQGDYEQYF; cdr3_nt: TGTGCCAGCAGCACGGGACAGGGGGACTACGAGCAGTACTTC
d_call: -; clone_size: -; v_call: TRBV9; j_call: TRBJ1-2; cdr3_aa: CASSVGPGVVGANYGYTF; cdr3_nt: TGTGCCAGCAGCGTAGGACCAGGGGTTGTCGGAGCTAACTATGGCTACACCTTC
d_call: -; clone_size: -; v_call: TRBV7-2; j_call: TRBJ1-3; cdr3_aa: CASSLRQVATGNTIYF; cdr3_nt: TGTGCCAGCAGCTTACGTCAGGTGGCAACTGGAAACACCATATATTTT
d_call: TRBD1; clone_size: -; v_call: TRBV27; j_call: TRBJ1-1; cdr3_aa: CASSSAGGMRNTEAFF; cdr3_nt: TGTGCCAGCAGTTCCGCAGGGGGGATGAGGAACACTGAAGCTTTCTTT
d_call: TRBD1; clone_size: -; v_call: TRBV10-3; j_call: TRBJ1-5; cdr3_aa: CATGGQGTNSQHF; cdr3_nt: TGTGCCACCGGTGGACAGGGAACGAATTCCCAGCATTTT
d_call: TRBD1; clone_size: -; v_call: TRBV27; j_call: TRBJ1-2; cdr3_aa: CASSLYGTGGGYGYTF; cdr3_nt: TGTGCCAGCAGTCTCTACGGGACAGGGGGGGGCTATGGCTACACCTTC
d_call: TRBD1; clone_size: -; v_call: TRBV7-9; j_call: TRBJ1-2; cdr3_aa: CASSPTGNGYGYTF; cdr3_nt: TGTGCCAGCAGCCCGACAGGGAATGGCTATGGCTACACCTTC
d_call: TRBD2; clone_size: -; v_call: TRBV2; j_call: TRBJ2-2; cdr3_aa: CASSGTSVGGELFF; cdr3_nt: TGTGCCAGCAGTGGGACTAGCGTAGGGGGGGAGCTGTTTTTT
d_call: -; clone_size: once; v_call: TRBV30; j_call: TRBJ2-2; cdr3_aa: CAWGKNWATSGELFF; cdr3_nt: TGTGCCTGGGGCAAGAACTGGGCCACCTCTGGGGAGCTGTTTTTT
d_call: TRBD1; clone_size: -; v_call: TRBV24-1; j_call: TRBJ2-1; cdr3_aa: CATSDLQTGGYNEQFF; cdr3_nt: TGTGCCACCAGTGATTTGCAGACAGGGGGCTACAATGAGCAGTTCTTC
d_call: -; clone_size: -; v_call: TRBV28; j_call: TRBJ1-2; cdr3_aa: CASSLAGVGYTF; cdr3_nt: TGTGCCAGCAGTTTGGCAGGGGTTGGCTACACCTTC
d_call: -; clone_size: -; v_call: TRBV3-1/TRBV3-2; j_call: TRBJ1-4; cdr3_aa: CASSPRSFNEKLFF; cdr3_nt: TGTGCCAGCAGCCCTCGGTCCTTTAATGAAAAACTGTTTTTT
d_call: TRBD1; clone_size: -; v_call: TRBV7-3; j_call: TRBJ1-5; cdr3_aa: CASSQGDNQPQHF; cdr3_nt: TGTGCCAGCAGCCAGGGGGACAATCAGCCCCAGCATTTT
d_call: TRBD1; clone_size: once; v_call: TRBV28; j_call: TRBJ2-7; cdr3_aa: CASSWDRDSHYEQYF; cdr3_nt: TGTGCCAGCAGTTGGGACAGGGATAGTCACTACGAGCAGTACTTC
d_call: TRBD1; clone_size: -; v_call: TRBV28; j_call: TRBJ2-2; cdr3_aa: CASSSGTGSRRANTGELFF; cdr3_nt: TGTGCCAGCAGTTCCGGGACAGGCTCGCGACGCGCGAACACCGGGGAGCTGTTTTTT
d_call: -; clone_size: -; v_call: TRBV9; j_call: TRBJ1-4; cdr3_aa: CASSSKGATNEKLFF; cdr3_nt: TGTGCCAGCAGCTCGAAGGGGGCAACTAATGAAAAACTGTTTTTT
d_call: TRBD2; clone_size: -; v_call: TRBV9; j_call: TRBJ2-2; cdr3_aa: CASSVLQAGAGGELFF; cdr3_nt: TGTGCCAGCAGCGTACTTCAGGCGGGAGCGGGCGGGGAGCTGTTTTTT
d_call: -; clone_size: -; v_call: TRBV9; j_call: TRBJ1-3; cdr3_aa: CASSVAGTGNTIYF; cdr3_nt: TGTGCCAGCAGCGTAGCGGGGACTGGAAACACCATATATTTT
d_call: -; clone_size: -; v_call: TRBV7-9; j_call: TRBJ1-6; cdr3_aa: CASSLYKGPASPLHF; cdr3_nt: TGTGCCAGCAGCTTATACAAGGGGCCTGCTTCACCCCTCCACTTT
d_call: -; clone_size: -; v_call: TRBV28; j_call: TRBJ1-1; cdr3_aa: CASSPNADRGTEAFF; cdr3_nt: TGTGCCAGCAGTCCGAACGCGGACCGGGGCACTGAAGCTTTCTTT
d_call: TRBD1; clone_size: -; v_call: TRBV10-3; j_call: TRBJ1-2; cdr3_aa: CAISGTGLNYGYTF; cdr3_nt: TGTGCCATCAGTGGGACAGGACTTAACTATGGCTACACCTTC
d_call: -; clone_size: -; v_call: TRBV28; j_call: TRBJ1-2; cdr3_aa: CASISGQWVYGYTF; cdr3_nt: TGTGCCAGCATCTCAGGACAGTGGGTCTATGGCTACACCTTC
d_call: TRBD1; clone_size: -; v_call: TRBV6-5; j_call: TRBJ2-7; cdr3_aa: CASVGQGGFSYEQYF; cdr3_nt: TGTGCCAGCGTCGGACAGGGGGGATTCTCCTACGAGCAGTACTTC
d_call: TRBD1; clone_size: -; v_call: TRBV6-2/TRBV6-3; j_call: TRBJ2-1; cdr3_aa: CASSYSRGGTGFRFDEQFF; cdr3_nt: TGTGCCAGCAGTTACTCGAGAGGGGGGACAGGGTTTAGGTTCGATGAGCAGTTCTTC
d_call: -; clone_size: once; v_call: TRBV9; j_call: TRBJ1-3; cdr3_aa: CASCSGGTGNTIYF; cdr3_nt: TGTGCCAGCTGCAGTGGCGGTACCGGAAACACCATATATTTT
d_call: TRBD1; clone_size: -; v_call: TRBV7-8; j_call: TRBJ2-7; cdr3_aa: CASSWKVLTGLTYEQYF; cdr3_nt: TGTGCCAGCAGCTGGAAGGTCCTGACAGGGCTTACCTACGAGCAGTACTTC
d_call: -; clone_size: -; v_call: TRBV5-4; j_call: TRBJ1-1; cdr3_aa: CASRAVGGTEAFF; cdr3_nt: TGTGCCAGCAGGGCTGTAGGGGGTACTGAAGCTTTCTTT
d_call: -; clone_size: -; v_call: TRBV18; j_call: TRBJ1-4; cdr3_aa: CASSQGQPATNEKLFF; cdr3_nt: TGTGCCAGCTCCCAAGGACAGCCTGCAACTAATGAAAAACTGTTTTTT
d_call: -; clone_size: -; v_call: TRBV7-2; j_call: TRBJ1-1; cdr3_aa: CASSLGAFNTEAFF; cdr3_nt: TGTGCCAGCAGCTTAGGAGCGTTCAACACTGAAGCTTTCTTT
d_call: -; clone_size: once; v_call: TRBV27; j_call: TRBJ1-3; cdr3_aa: CASSFLGQTSGNTIYF; cdr3_nt: TGTGCCAGCAGTTTCCTCGGACAGACCTCTGGAAACACCATATATTTT
d_call: TRBD1; clone_size: -; v_call: TRBV28; j_call: TRBJ1-6; cdr3_aa: CASSTTRGTGAYSPLHF; cdr3_nt: TGTGCCAGCAGTACTACCCGGGGGACAGGGGCTTATTCACCCCTCCACTTT
d_call: -; clone_size: -; v_call: TRBV6-5; j_call: TRBJ2-2; cdr3_aa: CASNPTINTGELFF; cdr3_nt: TGTGCCAGCAATCCCACTATAAACACCGGGGAGCTGTTTTTT
d_call: -; clone_size: once; v_call: TRBV7-2; j_call: TRBJ1-1; cdr3_aa: CASSLSHNTEAFF; cdr3_nt: TGTGCCAGCAGCTTAAGCCACAACACTGAAGCTTTCTTT